The TCR beta chain described here comes from a study of cytomegalovirus exposure and HLA in healthy donors. Germline CDR1 KGHSH, CDR2 LQKENI. The CDR3 runs to 15 residues. Unmatched junction bases numbered 9, after V lost 4 bases and J lost 7 bases. Study results and caveats: The only immune exposure information that was available was CMV serostatus. It has been reported that TCR beta sequences accurately predicted the HLA-A and HLA-B alleles of most subjects. Productive status was seen about 87% or about 30% of the time for most TCR beta V segments in an earlier analysis. TRBV6-2, TRBV6-3 and some other V segments were excluded as indistinguishable.

Primers for the PCR totalled 60 Vbeta and 13 Jbeta. Using immunoSEQ multiplex PCR, the repertoire was profiled, and TCRdb retains in-frame clones only, with some absent. The repertoire consists of about 55,000 clones, with 70% to 75% occurring once and the leading ten covering about 37%. On this clone: The antigen is not known.

Specimen: PBMCs. The gene calls are TRBV18 and TRBJ2-5; TRBD1 agrees at 10 bases. The clonotype was recovered from a man aged 40-55 years in good health and CMV-seropositive. In DNA, the CDR3 is TGTGCCAGCTCACGACAGGGGGCCTCGGGACCGACCCAGTACTTC. Its protein is CASSRQGASGPTQYF.